What follows are 18 T cell receptor beta chains derived from one specimen sequenced in a study of blood T cells in healthy people across ages. Using a J-beta primer mix together with a sample-barcoded 5' primer, a second PCR was run for roughly 7 to 12 cycles. MiXCR, applied by TCRdb to the 5' RACE reads, yields one record per CDR3 protein. The sample shows about 780,000 distinct CDR3 sequences, less than 60% of them seen only once. The material sequenced was blood. Source of these receptors: a man older than 75 in good health.

The chain recombines TRBV12-3 or TRBV12-4 with TRBJ2-7, with a tentative D call TRBD2 (6 bases). CDR3 length: 15 residues. The germline V and J ends were trimmed by 3 bases and 0 bases, with 12 bases remaining between them. The CDR3 is CASSFVAGRSYEQYF. The CDR3 DNA is TGTGCCAGCAGTTTTGTGGCGGGACGCTCCTACGAGCAGTACTTC.

V gene TRBV5-1 combines with J gene TRBJ2-3; TRBD1 aligns across 9 bases. Unmatched junction bases numbered 4, after V lost 3 bases and J lost 5 bases. This CDR3 spans 14 amino acids. Germline CDR1 SGHRS, CDR2 YFSETQ. The CDR3 protein is CASSSDRGGDTQYF. In nucleotides, the CDR3 is TGCGCCAGCAGCTCGGACAGGGGTGGAGATACGCAGTATTTT.

The rearrangement uses TRBV7-8 and TRBJ1-2; perhaps TRBD1 as D (5 bases). CDR3 length equals 15 residues. The ends were cut back, 2 bases at V and 0 bases at J, with 10 bases in the middle. From germline, CDR1 is SGHVS and CDR2 FQNEAQ. The DNA of the CDR3 is TGTGCCAGCAGCTTAAGTTGGGGGACTAACTATGGCTACACCTTC. It translates to CASSLSWGTNYGYTF.

This clonotype appeared a few times. The V call is TRBV15, the J call TRBJ2-1; no definite D call. In germline, CDR1 is LNHNV, CDR2 YYDKDF (reference sequence). The CDR3 contains 13 residues. V was cut by 2 bases and J by 6 bases, with 8 bases left in between. The CDR3 DNA sequence: TGTGCCACCAGCAGATCCTCCGGCAATGAGCAGTTCTTC. Encoded protein: CATSRSSGNEQFF. The full variable domain, completed using reference TRBV15 and TRBJ2-1, is DAMVIQNPRYQVTQFGKPVTLSCSQTLNHNVMYWYQQKSSQAPKLLFHYYDKDFNNEADTPDNFQSRRPNTSFCFLDIRSPGLGDTAMYLCATSRSSGNEQFFGPGTRLTVL.

V usage is TRBV20-1 and J usage is TRBJ2-2; TRBD1 is a possible D gene (5 bases). Trimming removed 3 bases at V and 4 bases at J, with 15 bases between. Germline V gene lookup returns CDR1 DFQATT and CDR2 SNEGSKA (reference sequence). The CDR3 spans 15 residues. CDR3 sequence reads: CSASPPDRGTGELFF. CDR3 DNA sequence: TGCAGTGCTAGCCCGCCGGATAGGGGCACCGGGGAGCTGTTTTTT.

The CDR3, as DNA: TGTGCCACCAGTGATCCGACAGGGAGGCCGTATGGCTACACCTTC. Residues: CATSDPTGRPYGYTF. This rearrangement joins TRBV24-1 to TRBJ1-2; 7 bases match TRBD1. The CDR3 length is 15 residues. V trimming: 3 bases; J trimming: 5 bases; junction bases outside the gene matches: 8. Germline CDR1 reads KGHDR; CDR2 reads SFDVKD.

This chain connects TRBV29-1 to TRBJ1-4; a possible D gene is TRBD1 (6 bases). Between the trimmed V and J ends, which lost 4 bases and 7 bases, there was a span of 16 bases. This CDR3 is 14 amino acids long. Germline CDR1 is SQVTM and CDR2 is ANQGSEA. CDR3 sequence reads: CSVAGRGATEKLFF. The CDR3 DNA is TGCAGCGTTGCAGGCAGGGGCGCGACTGAAAAACTGTTTTTT.

This clonotype occurred a few times. V gene TRBV4-2 combines with J gene TRBJ2-4; TRBD2 aligns across 7 bases. The DNA end is more similar to TRBJ2-7, so the J call may be wrong. This CDR3 is built from 15 residues. Germline loops: CDR1 LGHNA, CDR2 YNFKEQ. The CDR3 is CASSPGGGATYEQYF. The CDR3 DNA reads TGTGCCAGCAGCCCCGGGGGAGGGGCAACCTACGAGCAGTACTTC.

V usage is TRBV4-2 and J usage is TRBJ2-4; D not resolved. The J call may be wrong; the DNA end is better matched by TRBJ2-7. Germline-derived CDR1 and CDR2 are LGHNA and YNFKEQ. The CDR3 loop spans 15 amino acids. The CDR3 loop reads CASSQEAGFYYEQYF. CDR3 DNA sequence: TGTGCCAGCAGCCAAGAAGCTGGGTTCTACTACGAGCAGTACTTC.

This clonotype was picked up a small number of times. Given a much more abundant clone one base away, this may be a read error. CDR3 region: CASSQEGRNSYNEQYF. The CDR3 DNA sequence: TGCGCCAGCAGCCAAGAGGGGAGGAACTCCTACAATGAGCAGTACTTC. The chain joins TRBV4-1 to TRBJ2-1; perhaps TRBD2 as D (6 bases). With the DNA end fitting TRBJ2-7 better, the J assignment may be wrong. Looked up from germline, CDR1 is MGHRA and CDR2 is YSYEKL. This CDR3 has 16 amino acids.

This clonotype was found many times. The rearrangement links TRBV20-1 to TRBJ2-7; 13 positions match TRBD2. The CDR3 spans 16 residues. CDR1 is DFQATT and CDR2 is SNEGSKA in the germline V gene (reference sequence). J gave up 7 bases and V 6 bases, and 15 bases lay outside the gene matches. The CDR3, as DNA: TGCAGTGCCCAAGAAGTGGTACTAGCGGGAGGGAGGGAGCAGTACTTC. Translating it yields CSAQEVVLAGGREQYF.

This chain links TRBV20-1 with TRBJ2-5, with a tentative D call TRBD2 (6 bases). This CDR3 contains 14 residues. Germline V CDR1 and CDR2: DFQATT, SNEGSKA (reference sequence). Between the trimmed V and J ends, which lost 0 bases and 5 bases, there was a span of 13 bases. In DNA form, the CDR3 reads TGCAGTGCTAGAGATGGGGGGTCCTGGGAGACCCAGTACTTC. It encodes CSARDGGSWETQYF.

The chain combines TRBV7-9 with TRBJ2-7; D may be TRBD1 (6 bases). Deletions cut 1 base from V and 7 bases from J, with 11 bases between. This CDR3 comprises 13 residues. Germline loops: CDR1 SEHNR, CDR2 FQNEAQ (reference sequence). CDR3 residues: CASSLGQTGEQYF. CDR3 bases: TGTGCCAGCAGCTTAGGACAAACAGGGGAGCAGTACTTC.

The chain is built from TRBV5-1 and TRBJ2-1; 9 bases map to TRBD2. J was trimmed by 0 bases and V by 3 bases; bases with no gene match: 10. This CDR3 spans 18 amino acids. Looked up from germline, CDR1 is SGHRS and CDR2 is YFSETQ. CDR3 region: CASSSNPSGDSSYNEQFF. As DNA, the CDR3 is TGCGCCAGCAGCTCCAACCCTAGCGGGGACAGCTCCTACAATGAGCAGTTCTTC.

The rearrangement uses TRBV29-1 and TRBJ1-2; D is ambiguous. This CDR3 has 13 residues. The V end lost 4 bases, the J end lost 7 bases, and 16 bases lay between the germline ends. CDR1 SQVTM and CDR2 ANQGSEA come from the germline V gene. Here the CDR3 reads CSVVEGTGGGYTF. The CDR3 nucleotides read TGCAGCGTTGTAGAGGGAACGGGCGGTGGCTACACCTTC.

The gene calls are TRBV5-6 and TRBJ2-7; perhaps TRBD1 as D (5 bases). The CDR3 runs to 15 residues. Looked up from germline, CDR1 is SGHDT and CDR2 is YYEEEE. Trimming stripped 4 bases from V and 0 bases from J, with 14 bases between. The CDR3 DNA follows: TGTGCCAGCAGCGGGGCAGCGACCTTCTCCTACGAGCAGTACTTC. Amino acid sequence: CASSGAATFSYEQYF. The full variable domain, in which reference TRBV5-6 and TRBJ2-7 provide the parts outside the CDR3, is DAGVTQSPTHLIKTRGQQVTLRCSPKSGHDTVSWYQQALGQGPQFIFQYYEEEERQRGNFPDRFSGHQFPNYSSELNVNALLLGDSALYLCASSGAATFSYEQYFGPGTRLTVT.

The gene calls are TRBV12-3 or TRBV12-4 and TRBJ1-1; TRBD1 might be the D (6 bases). Trimming removed 4 bases at V and 5 bases at J, with 11 bases between. There are 13 residues in the CDR3. CDR3 residues: CASSSQGWTEAFF. In nucleotides, the CDR3 is TGTGCCAGCAGTTCCCAGGGGTGGACTGAAGCTTTCTTT.

The chain carries TRBV20-1 and TRBJ2-7; D could derive from TRBD1 or TRBD2 (5 bases each). Trimming took off 6 bases at V and 3 bases at J, with 15 bases between the two ends. This CDR3 has 13 amino acids. Germline V gives CDR1 DFQATT, CDR2 SNEGSKA (reference sequence). CDR3 bases: TGCAGTGCCCTCCGGGACCAACTCTACGAGCAGTACTTC. As protein: CSALRDQLYEQYF.